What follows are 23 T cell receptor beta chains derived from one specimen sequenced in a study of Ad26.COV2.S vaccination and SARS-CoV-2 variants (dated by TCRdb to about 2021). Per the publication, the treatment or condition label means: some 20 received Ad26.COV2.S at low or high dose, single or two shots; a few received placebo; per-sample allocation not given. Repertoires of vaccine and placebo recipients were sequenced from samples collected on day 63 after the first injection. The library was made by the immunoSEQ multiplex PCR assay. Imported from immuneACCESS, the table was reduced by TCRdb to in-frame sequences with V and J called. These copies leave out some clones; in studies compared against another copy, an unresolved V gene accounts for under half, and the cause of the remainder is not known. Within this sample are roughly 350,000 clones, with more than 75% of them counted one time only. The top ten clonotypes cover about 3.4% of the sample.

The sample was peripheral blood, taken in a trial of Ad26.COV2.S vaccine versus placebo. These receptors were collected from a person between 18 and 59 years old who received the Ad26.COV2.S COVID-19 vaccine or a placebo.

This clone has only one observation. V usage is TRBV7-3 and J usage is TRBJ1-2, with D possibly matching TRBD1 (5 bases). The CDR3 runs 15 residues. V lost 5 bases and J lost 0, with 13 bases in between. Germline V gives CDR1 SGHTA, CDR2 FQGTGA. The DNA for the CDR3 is TGTGCCAGCAGCCCCGGGACGTCTCCTAACTATGGCTACACCTTC. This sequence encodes CASSPGTSPNYGYTF.

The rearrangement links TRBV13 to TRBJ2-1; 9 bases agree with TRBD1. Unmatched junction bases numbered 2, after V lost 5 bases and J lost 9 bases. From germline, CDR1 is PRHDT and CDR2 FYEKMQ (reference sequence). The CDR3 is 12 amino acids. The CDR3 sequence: CASSTGGGEQFF. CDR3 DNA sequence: TGTGCCAGCAGCACAGGGGGCGGTGAGCAGTTCTTC.

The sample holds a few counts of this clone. The CDR3 region has the DNA TGTGCCAGCAGTGAATTGAGTAACACTGAAGCTTTCTTT. It codes for CASSELSNTEAFF. The rearrangement joins TRBV25-1 to TRBJ1-1, with unresolved D. The CDR3 totals 13 residues. Between the trimmed V and J ends, which lost 1 base and 2 bases, there was a span of 5 bases. Germline V gene lookup returns CDR1 MGHDK and CDR2 SYGVNS.

CDR3 in DNA: TGTGCCAGCAGCCTCCCGGGCAGGAGCTACGAGCAGTACTTC. Protein: CASSLPGRSYEQYF. The gene calls are TRBV3-1 (or the pseudogene TRBV3-2) and TRBJ2-7; no reliable D call. This CDR3 comprises 14 residues. V was shortened by 4 bases and J by 3 bases, with 13 bases between the two germline ends. Germline V gene data show CDR1 as LGHDT and CDR2 as YNNKEL (reference sequence).

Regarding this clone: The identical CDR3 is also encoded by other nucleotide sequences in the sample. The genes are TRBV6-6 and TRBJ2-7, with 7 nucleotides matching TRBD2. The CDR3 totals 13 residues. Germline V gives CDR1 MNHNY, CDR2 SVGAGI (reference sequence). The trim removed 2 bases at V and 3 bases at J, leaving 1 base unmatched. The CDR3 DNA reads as TGTGCCAGCAGTTACGGGAGGGACTACGAGCAGTACTTC. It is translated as CASSYGRDYEQYF.

The CDR3 reads CASSTGQGRQETQYF. The DNA for the CDR3 is TGTGCCAGCAGTACGGGACAGGGGCGTCAAGAGACCCAGTACTTC. The chain carries TRBV6-5 and TRBJ2-5, with TRBD1 identical over 10 bases. CDR1 MNHEY and CDR2 SVGAGI come from the germline V gene. J gave up 2 bases and V 5 bases, and 5 bases lay outside the gene matches. This CDR3 spans 15 amino acids.

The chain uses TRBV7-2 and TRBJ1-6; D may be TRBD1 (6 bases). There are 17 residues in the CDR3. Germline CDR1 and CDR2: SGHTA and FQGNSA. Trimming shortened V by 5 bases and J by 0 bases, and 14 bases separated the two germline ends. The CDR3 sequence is CASSEGQRSSYNSPLHF. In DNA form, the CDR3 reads TGTGCCAGCAGCGAAGGACAGAGGAGCTCCTATAATTCACCCCTCCACTTT.

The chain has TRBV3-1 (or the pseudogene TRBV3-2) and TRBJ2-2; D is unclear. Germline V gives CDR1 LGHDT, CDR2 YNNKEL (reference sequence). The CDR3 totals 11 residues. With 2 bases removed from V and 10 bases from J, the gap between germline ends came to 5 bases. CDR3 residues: CASSQYEELFF. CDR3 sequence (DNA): TGTGCCAGCAGCCAATATGAGGAGCTGTTTTTT.

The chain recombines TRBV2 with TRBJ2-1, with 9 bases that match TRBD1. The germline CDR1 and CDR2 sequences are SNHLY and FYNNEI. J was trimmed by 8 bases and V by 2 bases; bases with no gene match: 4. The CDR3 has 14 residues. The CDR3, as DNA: TGTGCCAGCAGTGAATCTAGGACAGGGGATGAGCAGTTCTTC. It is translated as CASSESRTGDEQFF.

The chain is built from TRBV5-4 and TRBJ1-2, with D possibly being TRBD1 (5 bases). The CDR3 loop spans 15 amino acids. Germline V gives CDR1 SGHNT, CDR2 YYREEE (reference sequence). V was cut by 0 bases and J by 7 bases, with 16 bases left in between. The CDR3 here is CASSLVRESSGGYTF. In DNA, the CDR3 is TGTGCCAGCAGCTTGGTCAGGGAGTCGTCTGGTGGCTACACCTTC.

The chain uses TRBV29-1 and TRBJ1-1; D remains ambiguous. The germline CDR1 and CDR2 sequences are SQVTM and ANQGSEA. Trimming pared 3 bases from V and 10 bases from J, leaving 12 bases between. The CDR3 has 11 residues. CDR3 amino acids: CSVDAGWRAFF. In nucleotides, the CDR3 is TGCAGCGTTGATGCGGGTTGGCGAGCTTTCTTT.

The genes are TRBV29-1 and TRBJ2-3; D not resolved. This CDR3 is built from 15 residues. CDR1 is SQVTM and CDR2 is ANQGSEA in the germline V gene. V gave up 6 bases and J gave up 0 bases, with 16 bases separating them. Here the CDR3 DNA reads TGCAGCGTGACCAGACACTGGTCGAGCACAGATACGCAGTATTTT. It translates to CSVTRHWSSTDTQYF.

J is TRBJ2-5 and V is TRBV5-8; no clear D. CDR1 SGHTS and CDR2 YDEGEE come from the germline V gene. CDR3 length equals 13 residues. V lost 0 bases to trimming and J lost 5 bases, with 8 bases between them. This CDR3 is CASSLGPAETQYF. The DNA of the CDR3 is TGTGCCAGCAGCTTGGGGCCTGCGGAGACCCAGTACTTC.

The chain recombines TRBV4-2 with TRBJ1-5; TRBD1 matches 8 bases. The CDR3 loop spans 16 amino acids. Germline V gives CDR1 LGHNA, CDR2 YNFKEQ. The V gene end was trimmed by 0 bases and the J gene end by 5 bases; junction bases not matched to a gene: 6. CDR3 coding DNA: TGTGCCAGCAGCCAAGACGACAGGGGACGAGATCAGCCCCAGCATTTT. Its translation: CASSQDDRGRDQPQHF.

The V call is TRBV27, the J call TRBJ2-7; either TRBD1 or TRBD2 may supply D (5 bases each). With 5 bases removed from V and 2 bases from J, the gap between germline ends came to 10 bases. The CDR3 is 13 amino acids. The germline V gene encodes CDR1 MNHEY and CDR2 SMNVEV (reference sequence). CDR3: CASSDGGPYEQYF. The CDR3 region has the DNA TGTGCCAGCAGTGATGGGGGTCCCTACGAGCAGTACTTC.

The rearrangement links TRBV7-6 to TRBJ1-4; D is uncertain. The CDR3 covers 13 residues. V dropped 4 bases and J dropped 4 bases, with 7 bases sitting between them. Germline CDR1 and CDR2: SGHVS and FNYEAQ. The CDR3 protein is CASSSPYNEKLFF. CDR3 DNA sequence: TGTGCCAGCAGCTCACCTTATAATGAAAAACTGTTTTTT.

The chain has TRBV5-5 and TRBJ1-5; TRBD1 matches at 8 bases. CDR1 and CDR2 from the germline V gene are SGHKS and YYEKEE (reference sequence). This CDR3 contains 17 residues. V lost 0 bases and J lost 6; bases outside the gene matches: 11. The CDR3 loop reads CASSLEEDRVYGQPQHF. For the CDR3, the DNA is TGTGCCAGCAGCTTGGAAGAGGACAGGGTTTATGGTCAGCCCCAGCATTTT.

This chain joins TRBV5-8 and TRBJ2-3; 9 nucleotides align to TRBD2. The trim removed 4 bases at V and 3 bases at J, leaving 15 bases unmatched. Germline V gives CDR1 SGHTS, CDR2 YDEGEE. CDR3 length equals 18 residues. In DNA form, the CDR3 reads TGTGCCAGCAGCGCCTGGGACACCGCGGGGGGGCCAACAGATACGCAGTATTTT. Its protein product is CASSAWDTAGGPTDTQYF.

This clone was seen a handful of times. The DNA of the CDR3 is TGCAGCGTCCCGGCAACAGTAAACTATGGCTACACCTTC. It yields the protein CSVPATVNYGYTF. The J gene is TRBJ1-2, the V gene TRBV29-1; D is unclear. The V end lost 6 bases, the J end lost 2 bases, and 13 bases lay between the germline ends. The CDR3 has 13 amino acids. Germline V gene sequence: CDR1 SQVTM, CDR2 ANQGSEA. Variable domain in full (rest from reference TRBV29-1 and TRBJ1-2): SAVISQKPSRDICQRGTSLTIQCQVDSQVTMMFWYRQQPGQSLTLIATANQGSEATYESGFVIDKFPISRPNLTFSTLTVSNMSPEDSSIYLCSVPATVNYGYTFGSGTRLTVV.

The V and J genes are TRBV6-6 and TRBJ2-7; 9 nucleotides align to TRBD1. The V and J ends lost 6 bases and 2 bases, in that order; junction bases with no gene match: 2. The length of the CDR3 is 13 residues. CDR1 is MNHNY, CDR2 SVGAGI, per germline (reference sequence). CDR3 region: CASSRTGAYEQYF. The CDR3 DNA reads TGTGCCAGCAGCCGGACAGGGGCCTACGAGCAGTACTTC.

CDR3 sequence reads: CASSQDIVQGYSGANVLTF. The CDR3 nucleotides read TGTGCCAGCAGCCAAGATATAGTCCAGGGATACTCTGGGGCCAACGTCCTGACTTTC. The gene calls are TRBV3-1 (or the pseudogene TRBV3-2) and TRBJ2-6; D perhaps matches TRBD1 (5 bases). This CDR3 contains 19 residues. The V and J ends lost 0 bases and 0 bases respectively, with 15 bases between them. CDR1 is LGHDT, CDR2 YNNKEL, per germline (reference sequence).

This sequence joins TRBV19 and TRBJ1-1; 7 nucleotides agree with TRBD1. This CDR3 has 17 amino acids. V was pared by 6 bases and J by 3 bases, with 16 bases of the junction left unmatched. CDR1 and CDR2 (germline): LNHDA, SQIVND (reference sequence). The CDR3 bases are TGTGCCAGTAGCACGACCTTGCGGGACAGACTATACACTGAAGCTTTCTTT. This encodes CASSTTLRDRLYTEAFF.

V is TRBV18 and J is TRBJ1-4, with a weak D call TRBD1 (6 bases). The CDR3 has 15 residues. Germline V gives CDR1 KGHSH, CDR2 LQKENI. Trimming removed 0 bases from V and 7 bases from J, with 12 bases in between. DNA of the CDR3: TGTGCCAGCTCACCACCAGGAAGGGGGACTGAAAAACTGTTTTTT. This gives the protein CASSPPGRGTEKLFF.